This TCR beta chain was identified during a study of cytomegalovirus exposure and HLA in healthy donors. Study as a whole: Prior work identified some 120 million unique TCR beta sequences in some 200 million T cells. Regarding the study as a whole: The study had only CMV serostatus as immune exposure information. As a later analysis showed, several of the most significant clusters appeared to be linked to common viral pathogens.

This clone came up a few times. The antigen is undetermined. PCR used 60 Vbeta primers and 13 Jbeta primers. Sequencing was performed with immunoSEQ multiplex PCR; in TCRdb, only in-frame clones are kept and a portion is missing. The data show 170,000 or so clones, approximately 84% seen once. The sequenced sample was PBMCs. This TCR was recovered from a girl under 18 in good health and CMV-seropositive.

The CDR3 spells CASSLIRDSSTEAFF. Here the CDR3 DNA reads TGTGCCAGCAGCTTAATCCGCGACAGTAGCACTGAAGCTTTCTTT. The chain combines TRBV7-9 with TRBJ1-1; the D gene is possibly TRBD1 (5 bases). Trimming took 2 bases from V and 4 from J, leaving 14 bases between them. CDR1 SEHNR and CDR2 FQNEAQ come from the germline V gene (reference sequence). This CDR3 comprises 15 residues.